The entry that follows covers one TCR beta chain sequence. This sample stems from a study of control samples from healthy donors and cancer patients. The CDR3 runs 16 residues. Trimming pared 0 bases from V and 0 bases from J, leaving 12 bases between. From germline, CDR1 is MNHEY and CDR2 SVGAGI. Data came from immunoSEQ multiplex PCR; TCRdb stores just in-frame clones and leaves some out. The sample has some 150,000 clones; 94% are singletons. The gene calls are TRBV6-5 and TRBJ2-7; tentative D call: TRBD1 (5 bases). The sequencing input was PBMCs. The sequence derives from a man aged 60-69 years with colorectal cancer. The CDR3 nucleotides read TGTGCCAGCAGTTACTCCTTCTCCACAGGCTCCTACGAGCAGTACTTC. Its translation is CASSYSFSTGSYEQYF.